This T cell receptor beta chain originates from a study of vaccination and CD4 T cells after COVID-19. Whole-study results and caveats: The median SARS-CoV-2-reactive clonotype number increased from approximately 21 to 38, without statistical significance.

The Oncomine TCR Beta short-read assay sequenced DNA from cultured CD4+ T cells. TCRdb redid the calling of the PCR reads with MiXCR, one entry per CDR3 protein. The sample includes roughly 20,000 distinct CDR3 sequences, roughly 47% of them seen just once. This clonotype was seen a few times. Its antigen is still unknown. The CDR3 spans 14 residues. Germline V gene lookup returns CDR1 DFQATT and CDR2 SNEGSKA (reference sequence). V lost 5 bases and J lost 9; bases outside the gene matches: 8. As to treatment: approximately 11-day PBMC culture with coronavirus spike peptide pools or control peptides (ViraFEST assay).

This receptor was identified in a human donor who had recovered from COVID-19. The specimen sequenced was CD4+ T cells from blood, cultured in vitro. This chain joins TRBV20-1 and TRBJ1-6, with TRBD1 identical over 9 bases. Here the CDR3 DNA reads TGCAGTGCTGCTAGGGACAGGGCTGGTTCACCCCTCCACTTT. Its translation is CSAARDRAGSPLHF.